A single sample gave rise to the 15 T cell receptor beta chains below, sequenced in a study of T cell responses to AZD1222 COVID-19 vaccine. Clones were read by immunoSEQ multiplex PCR, and TCRdb kept only the in-frame ones, dropping some. The sample yields about 170,000 clones, less than 95% seen once. Sequencing was performed on peripheral blood, taken on day 0 of AZD1222 vaccination. Every receptor here comes from an adult in good health.

This clone appeared once. The chain has TRBV24-1 and TRBJ2-1, with 8 bases aligning to TRBD1. The germline V gene encodes CDR1 KGHDR and CDR2 SFDVKD. Trimming at V came to 5 bases and at J to 6 bases, leaving 11 bases not matched to a gene. CDR3 length equals 16 residues. The CDR3 here is CATSGAVGQGLNEQFF. The CDR3 nucleotides read TGTGCCACCAGTGGGGCTGTAGGACAGGGACTCAATGAGCAGTTCTTC.

The CDR3 nucleotides read TGTGCCAGCAGCCAAGATAACAGTATAAAGACAGATACGCAGTATTTT. Its translation is CASSQDNSIKTDTQYF. The gene calls are TRBV3-1 (or the pseudogene TRBV3-2) and TRBJ2-3; D not certain. In germline, CDR1 is LGHDT, CDR2 YNNKEL (reference sequence). The CDR3 covers 16 residues. Trimming shortened V by 0 bases and J by 3 bases, and 13 bases separated the two germline ends.

The CDR3 DNA reads as TGTGCCAGCAGATCGGGGGGGCCGGTCAATGAGCAGTTCTTC. Translated, it gives CASRSGGPVNEQFF. V gene TRBV6-5 combines with J gene TRBJ2-1; TRBD2 matches at 8 bases. The CDR3 runs to 14 residues. The J segment lost 6 bases and the V segment lost 6 bases, leaving 7 bases of the junction unmatched. From germline, CDR1 is MNHEY and CDR2 SVGAGI.

Worth noting for this clone: Different DNA sequences within this sample yield the same CDR3. The gene calls are TRBV18 and TRBJ1-1; unclear D gene. The CDR3 length is 13 residues. Germline V lookup: CDR1 KGHSH, CDR2 LQKENI. V was clipped by 3 bases and J by 6 bases, with 11 bases between them. The chain's CDR3 is CASSPYVGSEAFF. The CDR3 DNA reads as TGTGCCAGCTCACCGTATGTGGGTTCTGAAGCTTTCTTT.

This clone was counted once. The rearrangement links TRBV5-6 to TRBJ1-4; D uncertain. In germline, CDR1 is SGHDT, CDR2 YYEEEE. This CDR3 has 15 residues. V was cut by 4 bases and J by 8 bases, with 18 bases left in between. The CDR3 DNA reads as TGTGCCAGCAGCGCTTTTGGAGCCGCGAGGGAAAAACTGTTTTTT. Translating it yields CASSAFGAAREKLFF.

The chain couples TRBV9 to TRBJ2-5; perhaps TRBD2 as D (7 bases). Per germline, CDR1 SGDLS and CDR2 YYNGEE. V was clipped by 0 bases and J by 3 bases, with 9 bases between them. The CDR3 is 14 amino acids. CDR3 sequence: CASSVEGGEETQYF. The DNA of the CDR3 is TGTGCCAGCAGCGTAGAAGGGGGGGAAGAGACCCAGTACTTC.

V gene TRBV19 combines with J gene TRBJ1-6, with TRBD1 matching over 8 bases. CDR3 length: 14 amino acids. CDR1 LNHDA and CDR2 SQIVND come from the germline V gene (reference sequence). J gave up 7 bases and V 7 bases, and 6 bases lay outside the gene matches. CDR3 region: CASNYGTGNSPLHF. The CDR3, as DNA: TGTGCCAGTAATTACGGGACAGGCAATTCACCCCTCCACTTT.

This clone was counted a single time. The rearrangement uses TRBV2 and TRBJ1-2; D not certain. This CDR3 is built from 15 residues. Germline loops: CDR1 SNHLY, CDR2 FYNNEI. V was clipped by 6 bases and J by 4 bases, with 18 bases between them. The CDR3 reads CASSYLDLTFYGYTF. CDR3 nucleotide sequence: TGTGCCAGCAGCTACCTCGACCTAACCTTCTATGGCTACACCTTC.

The rearrangement joins TRBV27 to TRBJ1-1; 7 nucleotides align to TRBD1. V trimming: 6 bases; J trimming: 1 base; junction bases outside the gene matches: 5. Germline lookup yields CDR1 MNHEY and CDR2 SMNVEV (reference sequence). CDR3 length equals 14 residues. The CDR3 here is CASRSGTENTEAFF. The CDR3 DNA is TGTGCCAGCAGATCCGGGACAGAGAACACTGAAGCTTTCTTT.

The chain recombines TRBV4-2 with TRBJ1-3, with D unclear. The V gene's germline CDR1 is LGHNA and CDR2 YNFKEQ. V dropped 0 bases and J dropped 2 bases, with 14 bases sitting between them. The CDR3 has 17 residues. CDR3 in DNA: TGTGCCAGCAGCCAAGATCTTTTCTGGGGAACTGGAAACACCATATATTTT. Translation gives CASSQDLFWGTGNTIYF.

The chain links TRBV11-2 to TRBJ1-2; possibly TRBD1 for D (6 bases). The germline V and J ends were trimmed by 5 bases and 4 bases, with 20 bases remaining between them. Germline V gives CDR1 SGHAT, CDR2 FQNNGV. This CDR3 contains 16 residues. The CDR3 loop reads CASSTGRTSHFYGYTF. CDR3 nucleotides: TGTGCCAGCAGCACAGGGAGGACATCCCATTTCTATGGCTACACCTTC. Based on the CDR3 plus reference TRBV11-2 and TRBJ1-2, the full variable domain is EAGVAQSPRYKIIEKRQSVAFWCNPISGHATLYWYQQILGQGPKLLIQFQNNGVVDDSQLPKDRFSAERLKGVDSTLKIQPAKLEDSAVYLCASSTGRTSHFYGYTFGSGTRLTVV.

J is TRBJ2-1 and V is TRBV5-1; 11 bases fit TRBD2. Per germline, CDR1 SGHRS and CDR2 YFSETQ. The length of the CDR3 is 15 residues. The ends lost 2 bases at V and 9 bases at J; junction bases unmatched: 7. The CDR3 DNA reads TGCGCCAGCAGCTTCTTGACTAGCGGGATGATTGAGCAGTTCTTC. It yields the protein CASSFLTSGMIEQFF.

CDR3 region: CASSYSISGLGGYTF. CDR3 coding DNA: TGTGCCAGCAGTTACTCGATTTCGGGGCTGGGTGGCTACACCTTC. The gene calls are TRBV6-5 and TRBJ1-2; TRBD1 might be the D (5 bases). V lost 0 bases and J 7 bases, leaving 15 bases between the germline ends. Germline V gene lookup returns CDR1 MNHEY and CDR2 SVGAGI. The CDR3 consists of 15 residues.

CDR3 DNA sequence: TGTGCCAGCAGCTTCAGACAGTCTTTGAACACTGAAGCTTTCTTT. Translated: CASSFRQSLNTEAFF. V gene TRBV5-5 combines with J gene TRBJ1-1; possibly TRBD1 for D (5 bases). CDR1 is SGHKS, CDR2 YYEKEE, per germline (reference sequence). This CDR3 has 15 residues. V lost 2 bases and J lost 0, with 11 bases in between.

The rearrangement uses TRBV18 and TRBJ1-3, with TRBD1 matching 10 bases. This CDR3 region has 17 residues. Germline values: CDR1 KGHSH, CDR2 LQKENI. Trimming cost V 3 bases and J 2 bases; bases outside gene matches: 7. DNA for the CDR3: TGTGCCAGCTCACCTCGAATCGACAGGGGGCCTGGAAACACCATATATTTT. Translation: CASSPRIDRGPGNTIYF.